This TCR beta chain was sequenced during a study of synovial regulatory T cells in juvenile arthritis. Across the whole study: A few patients were therapy-naive; 6 or 7 received methotrexate alone.

Whole-study results and caveats: Synovial Treg CDR3 sequences overlapped more with iaTregs than other circulating Tregs. iaTreg TCR repertoires were largely private across patients and partially overlapped synovial Teff and blood CPL.

Notes on this clone: Its matching antigen is unknown.

Clones were sequenced by immunoSEQ multiplex PCR, and TCRdb holds only the in-frame ones, with some missing. The specimen's table records 8,000 to 10,000 clones. The CDR3 is made up of 19 amino acids. The protein alone is recorded here. CDR1 is SGHTA, CDR2 FQGNSA, per germline. The sequenced sample consisted of Treg cells from blood. This sample's subset: remaining (HLA-DR-negative) circulating blood Treg cells. This TCR derives from a donor aged 2-30 years with juvenile idiopathic arthritis. V is TRBV7-2 and J is TRBJ1-2; the D gene TCRdb calls, TRBD1, cannot be checked with no DNA. This CDR3 is CASSTRLGPRIGGSGGYTF.